A selection of T cell receptor beta chains follows, all from one sample in a study of OX40 agonist ivuxolimab in advanced cancers. Using immunoSEQ multiplex PCR, the repertoire was profiled, and TCRdb retains in-frame clones only, with some absent. This sample has some 5,500 clones, with approximately 80% found just once. Material: CD4+ or CD8+ T cells sorted from blood, obtained in a trial of the OX40 agonist ivuxolimab. Receptors originate from an adult with an advanced solid tumor such as melanoma, head and neck, liver or kidney cancer. The CDR3 runs from the conserved cysteine through the conserved F or W. D genes are given only for firm matches. Size values are once, few and many counts, or a class for expanded clones, and some rows have none.

j_call,clone_size,d_call,v_call,cdr3_aa,cdr3_nt
TRBJ2-4,once,-,TRBV5-5,CASSLARIAKNIQYF,TGTGCCAGCAGCTTGGCACGTATAGCCAAAAACATTCAGTACTTC
TRBJ1-1,-,-,TRBV29-1,CSVGVGNEAFF,TGCAGCGTTGGGGTTGGAAATGAAGCTTTCTTT
TRBJ2-1,-,-,TRBV27,CASSFERYNEQFF,TGTGCCAGCAGTTTCGAGCGCTACAATGAGCAGTTCTTC
TRBJ2-7,-,TRBD1,TRBV4-1,CASSRGTGPYEQYF,TGCGCCAGCAGCCGGGGGACAGGCCCCTACGAGCAGTACTTC
TRBJ2-7,few,-,TRBV28,CASSQGINYEQYF,TGTGCCAGCAGCCAAGGGATTAACTACGAGCAGTACTTC
TRBJ2-7,few,TRBD1,TRBV5-1,CASSLGRQGYTYEQYF,TGCGCCAGCAGCTTGGGTCGACAGGGTTACACCTACGAGCAGTACTTC
TRBJ2-2,-,-,TRBV7-9,CASSSGPTGELFF,TGTGCCAGCAGTTCAGGTCCCACCGGGGAGCTGTTTTTT
TRBJ1-1,-,-,TRBV6-5,CASSYTRDTENTEAFF,TGTGCCAGCAGTTACACCCGGGACACTGAGAACACTGAAGCTTTCTTT
TRBJ1-1,few,-,TRBV9,CASSAVNTEAFF,TGTGCCAGCAGCGCCGTGAACACTGAAGCTTTCTTT
TRBJ2-5,once,-,TRBV13,CASSPREGVRETQYF,TGTGCCAGCAGCCCCCGGGAAGGGGTTCGAGAGACCCAGTACTTC
TRBJ1-5,once,-,TRBV16,CASSQSQGRFDQPQHF,TGTGCCAGCAGCCAATCCCAGGGCCGATTTGATCAGCCCCAGCATTTT
TRBJ2-2,once,TRBD1,TRBV7-6,CASSPLRAQQGAGTGELFF,TGTGCCAGCAGCCCCTTACGGGCCCAACAGGGGGCGGGCACCGGGGAGCTGTTTTTT
TRBJ1-6,-,-,TRBV6-6,CASSGQSSYNSPLHF,TGTGCCAGCAGCGGACAGAGCTCCTATAATTCACCCCTCCACTTT
TRBJ2-1,-,-,TRBV4-1,CASSRVRGHNEQFF,TGCGCCAGCAGCCGGGTACGGGGCCACAATGAGCAGTTCTTC
TRBJ1-1,-,-,TRBV15,CATSRDMGYTEAFF,TGTGCCACCAGCAGAGATATGGGTTACACTGAAGCTTTCTTT
TRBJ2-7,-,-,TRBV29-1,CSVTTGLSYEQYF,TGCAGCGTTACTACAGGCCTTTCCTACGAGCAGTACTTC
TRBJ2-1,-,TRBD2,TRBV9,CASSSPLAGVSYNEQFF,TGTGCCAGCAGCTCCCCACTAGCGGGAGTCTCCTACAATGAGCAGTTCTTC
TRBJ1-2,-,-,TRBV5-4,CASSSNQGYGYTF,TGTGCCAGCAGCTCCAACCAGGGTTATGGCTACACCTTC
TRBJ1-1,-,TRBD1,TRBV11-2,CASSFGQGVWTEAFF,TGTGCCAGCAGCTTCGGACAGGGAGTTTGGACTGAAGCTTTCTTT
TRBJ2-1,-,TRBD2,TRBV2,CASSPSVGRTYNEQFF,TGTGCCAGCAGCCCTAGTGTCGGGAGGACTTACAATGAGCAGTTCTTC
TRBJ1-1,once,-,TRBV7-8,CASSQEGTEAFF,TGTGCCAGCAGTCAGGAGGGCACTGAAGCTTTCTTT
TRBJ2-5,-,-,TRBV21-1,CASSKGPAGGPYPRETQYF,TGTGCCAGCAGCAAAGGACCAGCGGGGGGGCCTTACCCCAGGGAGACCCAGTACTTC
TRBJ1-1,-,-,TRBV6-5,CASSYSGLPNTEAFF,TGTGCCAGCAGTTACTCGGGCCTCCCGAACACTGAAGCTTTCTTT
TRBJ2-5,once,TRBD2,TRBV4-1,CASRHLAGGRETQYF,TGCGCCAGCAGACACCTAGCGGGGGGGCGGGAGACCCAGTACTTC
TRBJ1-1,-,-,TRBV19,CATRRGTEAFF,TGTGCCACTCGCCGGGGGACTGAAGCTTTCTTT
TRBJ2-2,-,-,TRBV2,CASLTVGGELFF,TGTGCCAGCCTAACAGTTGGCGGGGAGCTGTTTTTT
TRBJ1-1,-,-,TRBV2,CASTTAAVTEAFF,TGTGCCAGCACTACCGCCGCGGTCACTGAAGCTTTCTTT
TRBJ2-7,-,-,TRBV5-1,CASSLGSLDEQYF,TGCGCCAGCAGCTTGGGGAGTCTGGACGAGCAGTACTTC
TRBJ2-7,-,-,TRBV20-1,CSARDGYEQYF,TGCAGTGCTAGAGATGGCTACGAGCAGTACTTC
TRBJ2-3,-,TRBD2,TRBV5-1,CASSLGLAGTDTQYF,TGCGCCAGCAGCTTGGGACTAGCGGGCACAGATACGCAGTATTTT
TRBJ1-2,-,TRBD1,TRBV28,CASSDPGTGIYGYTF,TGTGCCAGCAGTGACCCCGGGACAGGGATCTATGGCTACACCTTC
TRBJ2-7,medium-sized,-,TRBV9,CASSVGVVPYEQYF,TGTGCCAGCAGCGTAGGGGTGGTACCCTACGAGCAGTACTTC
TRBJ2-7,-,-,TRBV6-5,CASSPTGGLCF,TGTGCCAGCAGCCCGACCGGGGGGCTATGCTTC
TRBJ1-2,-,-,TRBV28,CASSFGTAVYGYTF,TGTGCCAGCAGTTTTGGGACGGCAGTCTATGGCTACACCTTC
TRBJ1-4,-,TRBD1,TRBV27,CASSPWDRGWEKLFF,TGTGCCAGCAGTCCCTGGGACAGGGGGTGGGAAAAACTGTTTTTT
TRBJ1-5,-,-,TRBV25-1,CASSESRGQPQHF,TGTGCCAGCAGTGAATCGAGGGGACAGCCCCAGCATTTT
TRBJ2-3,-,-,TRBV7-8,CASSGGLTDTQYF,TGTGCCAGCAGCGGGGGACTCACAGATACGCAGTATTTT